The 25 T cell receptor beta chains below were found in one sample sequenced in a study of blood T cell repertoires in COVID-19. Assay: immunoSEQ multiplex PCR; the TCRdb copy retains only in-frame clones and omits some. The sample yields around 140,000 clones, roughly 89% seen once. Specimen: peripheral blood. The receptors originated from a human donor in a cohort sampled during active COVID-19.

CDR3 nucleotide sequence: TGCGCCAGCAGCCAACAAACAGGGCTTTGGCAGTTCTTC. Its protein is CASSQQTGLWQFF. The chain combines TRBV4-1 with TRBJ2-1, with D perhaps matching TRBD1 (6 bases). Germline V gene lookup returns CDR1 MGHRA and CDR2 YSYEKL. The CDR3 extends over 13 amino acids. V shed 2 bases and J shed 12 bases, with 14 bases lying between them.

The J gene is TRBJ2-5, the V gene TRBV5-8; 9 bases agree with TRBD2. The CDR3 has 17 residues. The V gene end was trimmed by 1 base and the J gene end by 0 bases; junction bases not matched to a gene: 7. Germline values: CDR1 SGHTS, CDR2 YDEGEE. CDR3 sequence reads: CASSLLRTSEDQETQYF. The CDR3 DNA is TGTGCCAGCAGCTTGCTTCGGACTAGCGAGGACCAAGAGACCCAGTACTTC.

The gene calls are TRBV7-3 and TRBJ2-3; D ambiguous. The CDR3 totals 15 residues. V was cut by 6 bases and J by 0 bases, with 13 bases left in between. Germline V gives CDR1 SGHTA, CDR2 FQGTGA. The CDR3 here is CASSLVAASTDTQYF. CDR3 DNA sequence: TGTGCCAGCAGTTTAGTGGCCGCTAGCACAGATACGCAGTATTTT. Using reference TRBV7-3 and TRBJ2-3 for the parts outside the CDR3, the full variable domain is GAGVSQTPSNKVTEKGKYVELRCDPISGHTALYWYRQSLGQGPEFLIYFQGTGAADDSGLPNDRFFAVRPEGSVSTLKIQRTERGDSAVYLCASSLVAASTDTQYFGPGTRLTVL.

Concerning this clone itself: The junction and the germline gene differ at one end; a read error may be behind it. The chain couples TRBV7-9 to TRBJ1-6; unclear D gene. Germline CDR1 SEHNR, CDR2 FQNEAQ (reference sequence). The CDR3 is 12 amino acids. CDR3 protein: CASSLGYRPLHF. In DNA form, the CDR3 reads TGTGCCAGTAGCTTAGGTTACAGACCCCTCCACTTT.

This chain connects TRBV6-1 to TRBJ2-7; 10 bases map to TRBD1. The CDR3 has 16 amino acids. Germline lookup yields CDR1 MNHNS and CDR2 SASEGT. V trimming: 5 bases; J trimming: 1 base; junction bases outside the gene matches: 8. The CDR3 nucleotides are TGTGCCAGCAGTAAAGGAGGACAGGGGGGGTCCTACGAGCAGTACTTC. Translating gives CASSKGGQGGSYEQYF.

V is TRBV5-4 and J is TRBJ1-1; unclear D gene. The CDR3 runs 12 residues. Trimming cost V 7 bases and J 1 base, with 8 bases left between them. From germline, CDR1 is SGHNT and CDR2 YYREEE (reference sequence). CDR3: CASGPQNTEAFF. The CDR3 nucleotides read TGTGCCAGCGGCCCCCAGAACACTGAAGCTTTCTTT.

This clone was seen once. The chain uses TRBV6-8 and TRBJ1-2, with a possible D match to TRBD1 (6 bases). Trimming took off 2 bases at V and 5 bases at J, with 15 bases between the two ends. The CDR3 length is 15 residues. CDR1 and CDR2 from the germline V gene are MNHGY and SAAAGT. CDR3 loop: CASSYPARGDYGYTF. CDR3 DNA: TGTGCCAGCAGTTACCCGGCCAGGGGTGATTATGGCTACACCTTC.

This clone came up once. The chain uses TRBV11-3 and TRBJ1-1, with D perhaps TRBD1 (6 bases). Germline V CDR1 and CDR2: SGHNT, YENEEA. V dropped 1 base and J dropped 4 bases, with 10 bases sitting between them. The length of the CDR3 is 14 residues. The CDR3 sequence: CASSLGQESTEAFF. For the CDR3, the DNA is TGTGCCAGCAGCTTAGGACAGGAGAGCACTGAAGCTTTCTTT.

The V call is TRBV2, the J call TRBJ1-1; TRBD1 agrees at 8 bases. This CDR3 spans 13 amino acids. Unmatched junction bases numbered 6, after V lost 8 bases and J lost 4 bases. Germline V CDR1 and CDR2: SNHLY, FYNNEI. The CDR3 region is CASSSDRGTEAFF. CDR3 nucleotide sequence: TGTGCCAGCTCTTCCGACAGGGGCACTGAAGCTTTCTTT. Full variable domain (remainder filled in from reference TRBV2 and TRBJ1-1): EPEVTQTPSHQVTQMGQEVILRCVPISNHLYFYWYRQILGQKVEFLVSFYNNEISEKSEIFDDQFSVERPDGSNFTLKIRSTKLEDSAMYFCASSSDRGTEAFFGQGTRLTVV.

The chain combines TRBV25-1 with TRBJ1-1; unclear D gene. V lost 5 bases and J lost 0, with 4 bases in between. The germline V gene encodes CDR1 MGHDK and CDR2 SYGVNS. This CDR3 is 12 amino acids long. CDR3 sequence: CASSRMNTEAFF. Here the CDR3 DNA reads TGTGCCAGCAGTCGTATGAACACTGAAGCTTTCTTT.

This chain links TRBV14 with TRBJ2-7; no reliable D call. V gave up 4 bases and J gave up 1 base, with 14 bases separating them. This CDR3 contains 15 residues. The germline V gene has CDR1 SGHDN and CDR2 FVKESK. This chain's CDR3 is CASSPDQAWSYEQYF. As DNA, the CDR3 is TGTGCCAGCAGCCCCGACCAGGCCTGGTCCTACGAGCAGTACTTC.

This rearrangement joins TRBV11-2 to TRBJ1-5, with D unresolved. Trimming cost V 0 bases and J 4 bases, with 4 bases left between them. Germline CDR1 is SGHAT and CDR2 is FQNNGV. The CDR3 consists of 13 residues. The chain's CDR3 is CASSLDRNQPQHF. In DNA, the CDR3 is TGTGCCAGCAGCTTAGACCGTAATCAGCCCCAGCATTTT.

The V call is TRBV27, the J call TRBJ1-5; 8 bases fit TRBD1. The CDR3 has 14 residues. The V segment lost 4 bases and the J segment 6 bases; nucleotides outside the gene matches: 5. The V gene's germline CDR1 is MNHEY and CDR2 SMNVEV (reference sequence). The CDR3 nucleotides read TGTGCCAGCAGTTCTTCAGGGGGCATTCAGCCCCAGCATTTT. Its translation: CASSSSGGIQPQHF.

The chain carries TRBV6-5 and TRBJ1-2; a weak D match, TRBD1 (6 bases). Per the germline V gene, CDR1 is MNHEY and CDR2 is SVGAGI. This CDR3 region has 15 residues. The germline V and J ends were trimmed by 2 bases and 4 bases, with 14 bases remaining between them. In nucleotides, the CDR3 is TGTGCCAGCAGTTACCCGAGGGGGGGGTTCTATGGCTACACCTTC. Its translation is CASSYPRGGFYGYTF.

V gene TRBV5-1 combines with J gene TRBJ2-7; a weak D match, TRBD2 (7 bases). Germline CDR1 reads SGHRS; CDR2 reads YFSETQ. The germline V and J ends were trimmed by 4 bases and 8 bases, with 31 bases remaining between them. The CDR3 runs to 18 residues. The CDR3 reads CASSAETGRGAGSDKQYF. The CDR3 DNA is TGCGCCAGCAGCGCGGAGACAGGCCGGGGGGCTGGGTCTGACAAGCAGTACTTC.

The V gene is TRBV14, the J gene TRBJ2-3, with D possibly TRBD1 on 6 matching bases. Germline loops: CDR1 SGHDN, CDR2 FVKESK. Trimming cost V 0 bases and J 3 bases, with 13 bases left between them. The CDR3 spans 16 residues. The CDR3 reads CASSQDLNRVTDTQYF. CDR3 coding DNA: TGTGCCAGCAGCCAAGATCTAAACAGGGTGACAGATACGCAGTATTTT. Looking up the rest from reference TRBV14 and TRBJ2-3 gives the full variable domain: EAGVTQFPSHSVIEKGQTVTLRCDPISGHDNLYWYRRVMGKEIKFLLHFVKESKQDESGMPNNRFLAERTGGTYSTLKVQPAELEDSGVYFCASSQDLNRVTDTQYFGPGTRLTVL.

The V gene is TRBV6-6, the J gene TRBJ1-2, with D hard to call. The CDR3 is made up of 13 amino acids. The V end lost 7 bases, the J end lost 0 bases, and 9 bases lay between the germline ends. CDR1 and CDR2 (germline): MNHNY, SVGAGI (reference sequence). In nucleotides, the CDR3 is TGTGCCAGCACCGAACAGACTAACTATGGCTACACCTTC. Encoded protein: CASTEQTNYGYTF.

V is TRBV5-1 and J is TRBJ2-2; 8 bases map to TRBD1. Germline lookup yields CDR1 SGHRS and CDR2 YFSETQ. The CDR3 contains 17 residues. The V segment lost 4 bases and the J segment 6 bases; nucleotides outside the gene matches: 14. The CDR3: CASSIQGQVSIPGELFF. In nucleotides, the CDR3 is TGCGCCAGCAGCATTCAGGGACAGGTTTCTATTCCCGGGGAGCTGTTTTTT. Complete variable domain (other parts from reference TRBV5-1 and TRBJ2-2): KAGVTQTPRYLIKTRGQQVTLSCSPISGHRSVSWYQQTPGQGLQFLFEYFSETQRNKGNFPGRFSGRQFSNSRSEMNVSTLELGDSALYLCASSIQGQVSIPGELFFGEGSRLTVL.

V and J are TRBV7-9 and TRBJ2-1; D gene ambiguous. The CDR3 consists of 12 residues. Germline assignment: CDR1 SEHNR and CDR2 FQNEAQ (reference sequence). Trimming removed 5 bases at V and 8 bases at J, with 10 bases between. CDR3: CASSRELDEQFF. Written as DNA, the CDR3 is TGTGCCAGCAGCCGCGAATTAGATGAGCAGTTCTTC.

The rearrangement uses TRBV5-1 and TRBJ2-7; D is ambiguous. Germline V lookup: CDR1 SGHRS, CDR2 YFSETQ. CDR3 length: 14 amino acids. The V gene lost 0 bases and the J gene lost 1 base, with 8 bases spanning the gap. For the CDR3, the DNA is TGCGCCAGCAGCTTGGAGAGCCCGTCCTACGAGCAGTACTTC. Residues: CASSLESPSYEQYF.

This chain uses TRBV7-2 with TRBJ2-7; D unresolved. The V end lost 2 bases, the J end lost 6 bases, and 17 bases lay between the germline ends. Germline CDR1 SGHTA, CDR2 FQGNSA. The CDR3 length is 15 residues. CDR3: CASSLRGSPSGEQYF. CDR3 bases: TGTGCCAGCAGCTTAAGAGGTAGCCCTTCGGGCGAGCAGTACTTC.

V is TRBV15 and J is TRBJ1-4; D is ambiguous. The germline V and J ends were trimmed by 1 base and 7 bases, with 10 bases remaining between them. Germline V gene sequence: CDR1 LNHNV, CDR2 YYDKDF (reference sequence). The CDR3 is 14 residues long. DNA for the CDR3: TGTGCCACCAGCAGAGTGGTTTCTAGTGAAAAACTGTTTTTT. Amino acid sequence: CATSRVVSSEKLFF.

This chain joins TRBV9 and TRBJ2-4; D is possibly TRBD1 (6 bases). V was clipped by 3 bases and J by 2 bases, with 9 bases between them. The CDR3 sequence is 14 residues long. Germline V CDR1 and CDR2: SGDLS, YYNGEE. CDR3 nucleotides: TGTGCCAGCAGCGATGGACAGTCCAAAAACATTCAGTACTTC. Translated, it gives CASSDGQSKNIQYF.

Written as DNA, the CDR3 is TGTGCCAGCTATCAGGGGTGGGGACCTAGCACAGATACGCAGTATTTT. Protein sequence: CASYQGWGPSTDTQYF. The chain employs TRBV5-8 and TRBJ2-3, with a weak D call TRBD1 (6 bases). This CDR3 spans 16 amino acids. Germline assignment: CDR1 SGHTS and CDR2 YDEGEE. The V end lost 7 bases, the J end lost 0 bases, and 18 bases lay between the germline ends.

Here the CDR3 DNA reads TGTGCCAGCAGTGACAGGGGCTCTGGAAACACCATATATTTT. Translated, it gives CASSDRGSGNTIYF. V and J are TRBV25-1 and TRBJ1-3, with D possibly matching TRBD1 (6 bases). Germline V CDR1 and CDR2: MGHDK, SYGVNS. Trimming took off 3 bases at V and 0 bases at J, with 6 bases between the two ends. The CDR3 length is 14 residues.